This entry describes one TCR beta chain. This entry belongs to a study of CD8 T cells in Susac syndrome. The CDR3 has 10 amino acids. V gave up 4 bases and J gave up 10 bases, with 7 bases separating them. Germline CDR1 is LNHNV and CDR2 is YYDKDF (reference sequence). An input of roughly 0.45 to 1 ug of RNA was subjected to reverse transcription using random hexamers. Multiplex PCR with immunoSEQ amplified the TCR beta CDR3 across 54 Vbeta and 13 Jbeta. From the immunoSEQ multiplex PCR reads, TCRdb called clonotypes with MiXCR, one entry per CDR3 protein. The sample yields around 120,000 distinct CDR3 sequences, 85% to 95% seen once.

J is TRBJ1-1 and V is TRBV15; D gene ambiguous. What was sequenced was CD4+ T cells from PBMCs. This receptor was taken from a human donor with multiple sclerosis. The CDR3 region has the DNA TGTGCCACCAGCATCGTTGGAGCTTTCTTT. Protein: CATSIVGAFF.